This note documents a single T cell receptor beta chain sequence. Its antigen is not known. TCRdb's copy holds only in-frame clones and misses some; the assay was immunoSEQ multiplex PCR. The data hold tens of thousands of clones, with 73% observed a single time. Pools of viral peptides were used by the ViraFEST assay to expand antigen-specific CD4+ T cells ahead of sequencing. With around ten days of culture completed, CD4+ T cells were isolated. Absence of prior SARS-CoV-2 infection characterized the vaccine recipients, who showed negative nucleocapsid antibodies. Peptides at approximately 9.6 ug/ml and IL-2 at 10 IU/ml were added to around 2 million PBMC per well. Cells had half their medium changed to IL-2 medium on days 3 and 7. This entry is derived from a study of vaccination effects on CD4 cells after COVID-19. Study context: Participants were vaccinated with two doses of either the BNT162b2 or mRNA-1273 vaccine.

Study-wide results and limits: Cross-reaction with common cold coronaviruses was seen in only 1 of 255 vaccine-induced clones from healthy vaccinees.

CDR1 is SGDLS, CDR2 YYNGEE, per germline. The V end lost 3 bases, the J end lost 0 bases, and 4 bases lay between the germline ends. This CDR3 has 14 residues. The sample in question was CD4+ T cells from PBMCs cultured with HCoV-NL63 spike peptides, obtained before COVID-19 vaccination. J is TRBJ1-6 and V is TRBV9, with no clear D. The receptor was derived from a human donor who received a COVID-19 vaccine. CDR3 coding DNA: TGTGCCAGCAGCGGGAGCTCCTATAATTCACCCCTCCACTTT. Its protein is CASSGSSYNSPLHF.